This T cell receptor (beta chain) was profiled in a study of OX40 agonist ivuxolimab in advanced cancers. Regarding the study as a whole: The 0.1-3.0 mg/kg partial responders had among the lowest clonal expansion. Certain nonresponders additionally had low normalized T-cell clonal expansion.

Worth noting for this clone: The antigen remains undetermined.

The repertoire was sequenced with immunoSEQ multiplex PCR; TCRdb's copy has only in-frame clones and lacks some. Of around 79,000 clones listed, approximately 85% are singletons. Trimming took off 0 bases at V and 0 bases at J, with 7 bases between the two ends. The CDR3 is 15 residues long. Germline V CDR1 and CDR2: LNHNV, YYDKDF (reference sequence). Anyone with autoimmune disease history or systemic immunosuppression was excluded. This receptor was taken from an adult with an advanced solid tumor such as melanoma, head and neck, liver or kidney cancer. This chain links TRBV15 with TRBJ2-3; D ambiguous. Sequencing used CD4+ or CD8+ T cells sorted from blood, obtained in a trial of the OX40 agonist ivuxolimab. The CDR3 DNA is TGTGCCACCAGCAGAGATCAACGGAGCACAGATACGCAGTATTTT. Protein sequence: CATSRDQRSTDTQYF.